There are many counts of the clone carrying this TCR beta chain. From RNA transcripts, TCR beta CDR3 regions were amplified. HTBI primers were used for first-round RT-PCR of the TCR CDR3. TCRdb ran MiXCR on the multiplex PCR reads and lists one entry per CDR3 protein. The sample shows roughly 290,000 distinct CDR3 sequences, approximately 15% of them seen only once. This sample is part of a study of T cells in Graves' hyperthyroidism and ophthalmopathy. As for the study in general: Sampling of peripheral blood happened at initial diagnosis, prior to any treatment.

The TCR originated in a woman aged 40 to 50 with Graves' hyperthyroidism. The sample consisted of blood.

The DNA for the CDR3 is TGTGCCAGCAGCCCTTCCTCCGGGACCAAAGAGACCCAGTACTTC. It translates to CASSPSSGTKETQYF. The V and J genes are TRBV3-1 and TRBJ2-5; D might be TRBD1 or TRBD2, each matching 5 bases. The CDR3 totals 15 residues. Looked up from germline, CDR1 is LGHDT and CDR2 is YNNKEL (reference sequence). Trimming removed 4 bases from V and 3 bases from J, with 15 bases in between.